This T cell receptor (beta chain) stems from a study of Graves' ophthalmopathy and Graves' hyperthyroidism. On this clonotype: Its antigen is still unknown.

Presentation of ophthalmopathy in the donors involved moderate-to-severe activity, CAS ≥3, NOSPECS ≥4 and a duration under 3 months. Fresh peripheral blood (roughly 9.7 ml) yielded the PBMCs. Germline loops: CDR1 LNHDA, CDR2 SQIVND (reference sequence). The CDR3 is made up of 16 amino acids. J gave up 4 bases and V 5 bases, and 5 bases lay outside the gene matches. Overall study findings and caveats: Separation of ophthalmopathy from stable hyperthyroidism was achieved by a 13-signature model, at approximately 90% sensitivity and around 81% specificity. In blood appeared most of the expanded thyroid clonotypes whose frequency exceeded 0.001.

Amplified material comprised TCR beta CDR3 regions derived from RNA transcripts. An opening RT-PCR round employed HTBI primers and preceded a second-round multiplex PCR. TCRdb reanalysed the multiplex PCR reads using MiXCR and keeps one entry per CDR3 protein. The sample includes about 740,000 distinct CDR3 sequences, 40% of them seen just once. Sequenced material: peripheral blood. The clonotype originates from an adult man with Graves' ophthalmopathy. The gene calls are TRBV19 and TRBJ2-3; 14 bases are a match to TRBD2. CDR3 coding DNA: TGTGCCAGTAGTCCCAGGACTAGCGGGAGGTCAGATACGCAGTATTTT. Amino acids: CASSPRTSGRSDTQYF.